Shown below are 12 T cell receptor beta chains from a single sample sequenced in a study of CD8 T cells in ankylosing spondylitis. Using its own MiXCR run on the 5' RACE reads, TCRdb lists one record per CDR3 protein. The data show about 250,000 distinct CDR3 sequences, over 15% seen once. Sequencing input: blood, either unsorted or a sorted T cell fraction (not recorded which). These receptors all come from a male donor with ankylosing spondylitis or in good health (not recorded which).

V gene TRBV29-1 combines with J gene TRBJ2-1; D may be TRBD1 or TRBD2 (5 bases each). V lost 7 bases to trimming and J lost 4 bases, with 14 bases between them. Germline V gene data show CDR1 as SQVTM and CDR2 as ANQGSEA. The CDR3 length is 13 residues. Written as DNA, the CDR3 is TGCAGCGCTGAGGGGATAGTATACAATGAGCAGTTCTTC. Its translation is CSAEGIVYNEQFF.

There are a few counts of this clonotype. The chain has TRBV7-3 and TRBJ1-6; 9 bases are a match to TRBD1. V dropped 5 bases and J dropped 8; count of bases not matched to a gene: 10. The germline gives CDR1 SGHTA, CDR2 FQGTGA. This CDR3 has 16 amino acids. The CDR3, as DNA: TGTGCCAGCAGCGCCGAACCCGGACAGGGGTATTCACCCCTCCACTTT. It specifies CASSAEPGQGYSPLHF.

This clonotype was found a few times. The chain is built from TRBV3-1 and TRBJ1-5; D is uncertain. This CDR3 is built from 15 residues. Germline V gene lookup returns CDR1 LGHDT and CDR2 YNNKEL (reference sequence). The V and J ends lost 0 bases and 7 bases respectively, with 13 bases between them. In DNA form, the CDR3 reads TGTGCCAGCAGCCAAGATAGTATAGGGCGCCAGCCCCAGCATTTT. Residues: CASSQDSIGRQPQHF.

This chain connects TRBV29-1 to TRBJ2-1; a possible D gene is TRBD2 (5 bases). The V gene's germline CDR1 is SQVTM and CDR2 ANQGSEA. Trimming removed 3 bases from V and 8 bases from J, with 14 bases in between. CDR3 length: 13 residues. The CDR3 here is CSVDGLQPDEQFF. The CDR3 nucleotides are TGCAGCGTTGACGGACTTCAGCCAGATGAGCAGTTCTTC.

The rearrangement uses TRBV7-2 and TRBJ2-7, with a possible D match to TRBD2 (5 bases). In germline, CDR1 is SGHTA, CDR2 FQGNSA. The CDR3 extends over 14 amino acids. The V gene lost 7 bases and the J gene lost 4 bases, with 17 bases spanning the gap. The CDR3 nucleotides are TGTGCCAGCACCATGCCCGGGCTAGCTTACGAGCAGTACTTC. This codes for CASTMPGLAYEQYF. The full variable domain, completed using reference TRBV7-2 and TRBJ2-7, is GAGVSQSPSNKVTEKGKDVELRCDPISGHTALYWYRQSLGQGLEFLIYFQGNSAPDKSGLPSDRFSAERTGGSVSTLTIQRTQQEDSAVYLCASTMPGLAYEQYFGPGTRLTVT.

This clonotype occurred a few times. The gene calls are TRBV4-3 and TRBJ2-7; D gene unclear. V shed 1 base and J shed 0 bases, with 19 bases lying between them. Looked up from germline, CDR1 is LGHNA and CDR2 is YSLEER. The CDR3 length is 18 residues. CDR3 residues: CASSQAPGSTPRSYEQYF. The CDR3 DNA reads TGCGCCAGCAGCCAAGCCCCGGGCTCCACTCCTCGCTCCTACGAGCAGTACTTC.

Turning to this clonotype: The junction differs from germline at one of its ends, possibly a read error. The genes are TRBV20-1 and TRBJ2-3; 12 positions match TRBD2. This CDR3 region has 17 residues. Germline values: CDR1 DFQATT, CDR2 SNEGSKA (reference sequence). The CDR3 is CCARSLAGGLSTDTQYF. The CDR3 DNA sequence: TGCTGTGCTAGGTCCCTAGCGGGAGGGTTAAGCACAGATACGCAGTATTTT.

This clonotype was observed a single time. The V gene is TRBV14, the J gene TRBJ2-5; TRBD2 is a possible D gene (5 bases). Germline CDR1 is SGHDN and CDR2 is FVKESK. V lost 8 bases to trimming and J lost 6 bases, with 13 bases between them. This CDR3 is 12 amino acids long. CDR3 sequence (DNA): TGTGCCAGCCCTTCGGGGTCACAGACCCAGTACTTC. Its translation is CASPSGSQTQYF.

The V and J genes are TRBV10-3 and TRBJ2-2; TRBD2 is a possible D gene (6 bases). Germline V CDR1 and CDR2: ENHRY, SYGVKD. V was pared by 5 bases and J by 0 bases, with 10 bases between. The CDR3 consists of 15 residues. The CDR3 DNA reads TGTGCCATCAGTCCGGGACTTACGAACACCGGGGAGCTGTTTTTT. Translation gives CAISPGLTNTGELFF.

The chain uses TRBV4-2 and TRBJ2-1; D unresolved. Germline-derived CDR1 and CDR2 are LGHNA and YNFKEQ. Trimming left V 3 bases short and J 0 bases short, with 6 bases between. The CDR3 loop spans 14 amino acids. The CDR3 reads CASSQWVSYNEQFF. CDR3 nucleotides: TGTGCCAGCAGCCAGTGGGTCTCCTACAATGAGCAGTTCTTC.

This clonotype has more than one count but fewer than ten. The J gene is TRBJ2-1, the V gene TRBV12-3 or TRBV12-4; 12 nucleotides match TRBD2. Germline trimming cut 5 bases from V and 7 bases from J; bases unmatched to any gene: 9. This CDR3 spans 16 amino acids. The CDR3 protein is CASSQSSGRAVNEQFF. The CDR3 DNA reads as TGTGCCAGCAGTCAATCTAGCGGGAGGGCTGTTAATGAGCAGTTCTTC.

CDR3 region: CASSLFARGGDGYTF. For the CDR3, the DNA is TGTGCCAGCAGTTTATTCGCCAGGGGGGGGGATGGCTACACCTTC. The chain combines TRBV12-3 or TRBV12-4 with TRBJ1-2, with 7 bases aligning to TRBD1. Trimming removed 2 bases from V and 6 bases from J; junction bases left unmatched: 9. The CDR3 has 15 amino acids.